This T cell receptor beta chain originates from a study of OX40 agonist ivuxolimab in advanced cancers. Findings of the study overall: No determination was made of the antigen specificity of the expanded peripheral T cells.

This table comes from immunoSEQ multiplex PCR, and its TCRdb copy is limited to in-frame clones, with some not included. Seen here are about 23,000 clones, 65% to 80% observed once, and the top ten hold more than 15%. As for this clone: Antigen unknown.

The CDR3 is made up of 15 amino acids. From germline, CDR1 is LNHDA and CDR2 SQIVND (reference sequence). The source material was CD4+ or CD8+ T cells sorted from blood, sampled in a trial of the OX40 agonist ivuxolimab. This receptor was identified in an adult with an advanced solid tumor such as melanoma, head and neck, liver or kidney cancer. The chain is built from TRBV19 and TRBJ2-5; 7 positions agree with TRBD2. TRBJ2-7 matches the DNA end more closely, so the J call is doubtful. The DNA of the CDR3 is TGTGCCAGTAGCCCCGGTCCGGGGGGTGTAAACGAGCAGTACTTC. It is translated as CASSPGPGGVNEQYF.